Presented here are 32 T cell receptor beta chains from one specimen sequenced in a study of OX40 agonist ivuxolimab in advanced cancers. The method behind the library was the immunoSEQ multiplex PCR assay. Held by TCRdb, this immuneACCESS table contains in-frame sequences only and omits some clones. Under half of the omission traces to an unresolved V gene where checked; the cause of the rest is unknown. The sample table lists about 37,000 clones, around 89% of them with a count of one. 0.55% to 0.7% of the sample belongs to the ten largest clones. Sequencing was performed on CD4+ or CD8+ T cells sorted from blood, taken in a trial of the OX40 agonist ivuxolimab. The receptor set was obtained from an adult with an advanced solid tumor such as melanoma, head and neck, liver or kidney cancer.

Worth noting for this clone: The sample has other DNA sequences that encode this CDR3 too. The V call is TRBV14, the J call TRBJ1-2, with 7 bases fitting TRBD1. J lost 2 bases, V lost 3 bases, and 9 bases had no gene match. Germline-derived CDR1 and CDR2 are SGHDN and FVKESK. The CDR3 is made up of 16 amino acids. For the CDR3, the DNA is TGTGCCAGCAGCCACCCTACAGGGGTCCACAACTATGGCTACACCTTC. The encoded protein is CASSHPTGVHNYGYTF.

Here the CDR3 reads CASTPRGGTEAFF. CDR3 nucleotides: TGTGCCAGCACCCCCCGGGGAGGGACTGAAGCTTTCTTT. The genes are TRBV6-6 and TRBJ1-1; unclear D gene. The CDR3 is 13 residues long. V shed 7 bases and J shed 5 bases, with 14 bases lying between them. Looked up from germline, CDR1 is MNHNY and CDR2 is SVGAGI (reference sequence).

This chain joins TRBV27 and TRBJ2-2; TRBD1 is a possible D gene (5 bases). Germline values: CDR1 MNHEY, CDR2 SMNVEV (reference sequence). The CDR3 has 14 amino acids. The V gene lost 6 bases and the J gene lost 1 base, with 9 bases spanning the gap. CDR3 in DNA: TGTGCCAGCAGAAGACAGAAGAACACCGGGGAGCTGTTTTTT. It yields the protein CASRRQKNTGELFF.

This clone has a single count. The genes are TRBV29-1 and TRBJ1-1; no reliable D call. The V gene's germline CDR1 is SQVTM and CDR2 ANQGSEA. V dropped 2 bases and J dropped 2 bases, with 9 bases sitting between them. The CDR3 runs 13 residues. The CDR3 nucleotides read TGCAGCGTTGAAAAAACGGAAAACACTGAAGCTTTCTTT. Protein: CSVEKTENTEAFF.

V and J are TRBV10-1 and TRBJ2-7, with D perhaps TRBD1 (5 bases). Germline lookup yields CDR1 WNHNN and CDR2 SYGVQD (reference sequence). V dropped 3 bases and J dropped 0 bases, with 21 bases sitting between them. This CDR3 region has 18 residues. The CDR3 here is CASSDHRKFRVHSYEQYF. DNA for the CDR3: TGCGCCAGCAGTGACCACAGGAAATTCAGGGTGCACTCCTACGAGCAGTACTTC.

The chain combines TRBV27 with TRBJ1-1; D not resolved. Germline CDR1 is MNHEY and CDR2 is SMNVEV (reference sequence). This CDR3 has 13 amino acids. The ends were cut back, 6 bases at V and 6 bases at J, with 14 bases in the middle. The CDR3 DNA reads as TGTGCCAGCAGCCCCGGGTACGACGCTGAAGCTTTCTTT. Translated: CASSPGYDAEAFF.

V usage is TRBV7-8 and J usage is TRBJ2-1; the match to TRBD2 covers 8 bases. The V gene end was trimmed by 6 bases and the J gene end by 1 base; junction bases not matched to a gene: 14. The CDR3 is 18 residues long. CDR1 is SGHVS and CDR2 is FQNEAQ in the germline V gene. The CDR3 DNA reads as TGTGCCAGCAGACCTCAAAGCCAGCGGGGGTGGTCCTACAATGAGCAGTTCTTC. Protein sequence: CASRPQSQRGWSYNEQFF.

V gene TRBV7-2 combines with J gene TRBJ2-7; TRBD1 or TRBD2 may be the D gene (6 bases each). Trimming shortened V by 5 bases and J by 6 bases, and 17 bases separated the two germline ends. The CDR3 loop spans 14 amino acids. Germline loops: CDR1 SGHTA, CDR2 FQGNSA. The CDR3 protein is CASSRGPGEGEQYF. Here the CDR3 DNA reads TGTGCCAGCAGCCGGGGGCCCGGTGAAGGCGAGCAGTACTTC.

The chain employs TRBV6-1 and TRBJ1-1; TRBD1 matches 7 bases. Germline loops: CDR1 MNHNS, CDR2 SASEGT. V dropped 7 bases and J dropped 3; count of bases not matched to a gene: 8. CDR3 length: 14 amino acids. The CDR3 region is CASTKTGIYTEAFF. The CDR3 DNA reads as TGTGCCAGCACCAAGACAGGGATATACACTGAAGCTTTCTTT.

This clone appeared a single time. V is TRBV7-2 and J is TRBJ1-1; possible D gene TRBD1, 5 bases. The CDR3 is 13 residues long. Per the germline V gene, CDR1 is SGHTA and CDR2 is FQGNSA. Trimming stripped 5 bases from V and 9 bases from J, with 16 bases between. CDR3 loop: CASSPAFQGQAFF. In DNA form, the CDR3 reads TGTGCCAGCAGCCCGGCGTTTCAGGGACAAGCTTTCTTT.

There are a few counts of this clone. V usage is TRBV28 and J usage is TRBJ2-1; tentative D call: TRBD1 (5 bases). The V gene lost 5 bases and the J gene lost 0 bases, with 14 bases spanning the gap. The CDR3 has 16 amino acids. CDR1 is MDHEN and CDR2 is SYDVKM in the germline V gene. The CDR3 DNA follows: TGTGCCAGCAGTGAATCAGGGTACTACTCCTACAATGAGCAGTTCTTC. Protein: CASSESGYYSYNEQFF. Based on the CDR3 plus reference TRBV28 and TRBJ2-1, the full variable domain is DVKVTQSSRYLVKRTGEKVFLECVQDMDHENMFWYRQDPGLGLRLIYFSYDVKMKEKGDIPEGYSVSREKKERFSLILESASTNQTSMYLCASSESGYYSYNEQFFGPGTRLTVL.

This chain joins TRBV5-4 and TRBJ2-4; perhaps TRBD1 as D (6 bases). The V and J ends lost 4 bases and 2 bases respectively, with 10 bases between them. CDR1 is SGHNT and CDR2 is YYREEE in the germline V gene (reference sequence). The CDR3 has 14 residues. The DNA of the CDR3 is TGTGCCAGCAGCCTTCAGGGGACCAAAAACATTCAGTACTTC. Its translation: CASSLQGTKNIQYF.

V and J are TRBV29-1 and TRBJ1-5; D might be TRBD1 (5 bases). From germline, CDR1 is SQVTM and CDR2 ANQGSEA. The CDR3 covers 13 residues. The V end was cut by 8 bases, the J end by 3 bases, with 14 bases between. CDR3: CSMATGPNQPQHF. As DNA, the CDR3 is TGCAGCATGGCAACAGGCCCCAATCAGCCCCAGCATTTT.

The chain uses TRBV6-1 and TRBJ1-3; TRBD1 matches at 8 bases. Germline CDR1 and CDR2: MNHNS and SASEGT. The CDR3 consists of 14 residues. V trimming: 7 bases; J trimming: 8 bases; junction bases outside the gene matches: 10. The CDR3 is CASTPDRASDTIYF. The CDR3 nucleotides are TGTGCCAGCACCCCGGACAGGGCCTCGGACACCATATATTTT.

The V call is TRBV27, the J call TRBJ1-1, with D possibly being TRBD1 (5 bases). This CDR3 spans 13 amino acids. Trimming shortened V by 5 bases and J by 3 bases, and 10 bases separated the two germline ends. CDR1 and CDR2 from the germline V gene are MNHEY and SMNVEV (reference sequence). CDR3: CASSPDRYTEAFF. In DNA form, the CDR3 reads TGTGCCAGCAGTCCCGACAGATACACTGAAGCTTTCTTT.

The V and J genes are TRBV5-5 and TRBJ1-2; D perhaps matches TRBD1 (5 bases). This CDR3 has 14 amino acids. Germline CDR1 is SGHKS and CDR2 is YYEKEE (reference sequence). Deletions cut 4 bases from V and 3 bases from J, with 13 bases between. The CDR3 region is CASSPRVWDYGYTF. CDR3 bases: TGTGCCAGCAGCCCCAGGGTTTGGGACTATGGCTACACCTTC. The variable domain in full, completed from reference TRBV5-5 and TRBJ1-2, reads DAGVTQSPTHLIKTRGQQVTLRCSPISGHKSVSWYQQVLGQGPQFIFQYYEKEERGRGNFPDRFSARQFPNYSSELNVNALLLGDSALYLCASSPRVWDYGYTFGSGTRLTVV.

The chain joins TRBV5-1 to TRBJ2-7; the match to TRBD2 covers 8 bases. The CDR3 extends over 15 amino acids. Germline trimming cut 3 bases from V and 1 base from J; bases unmatched to any gene: 6. The germline V gene has CDR1 SGHRS and CDR2 YFSETQ. The CDR3 loop is CASSSGRGVSYEQYF. In DNA, the CDR3 is TGCGCCAGCAGCTCGGGGCGGGGGGTGTCCTACGAGCAGTACTTC.

The V and J genes are TRBV7-9 and TRBJ1-2; no clear D gene. CDR3 length: 13 amino acids. Between the trimmed V and J ends, which lost 0 bases and 4 bases, there was a span of 6 bases. Germline V gene data show CDR1 as SEHNR and CDR2 as FQNEAQ (reference sequence). CDR3 nucleotide sequence: TGTGCCAGCAGCTTAGCGTTAAGCTATGGCTACACCTTC. It specifies CASSLALSYGYTF. The variable domain in full, completed from reference TRBV7-9 and TRBJ1-2, reads DTGVSQNPRHKITKRGQNVTFRCDPISEHNRLYWYRQTLGQGPEFLTYFQNEAQLEKSRLLSDRFSAERPKGSFSTLEIQRTEQGDSAMYLCASSLALSYGYTFGSGTRLTVV.

In its sample, this clone was seen once. The V gene is TRBV19, the J gene TRBJ2-7, with 7 bases aligning to TRBD2. Germline CDR1 reads LNHDA; CDR2 reads SQIVND (reference sequence). The trim removed 5 bases at V and 5 bases at J, leaving 9 bases unmatched. The CDR3 is made up of 14 amino acids. CDR3 region: CASSLLPGRHEQYF. CDR3 sequence (DNA): TGTGCCAGTAGTTTGCTGCCCGGGAGGCACGAGCAGTACTTC.

The CDR3 DNA reads as TGCAGCGTTGTCCGAGACATCGCCTACGAGCAGTACTTC. It encodes CSVVRDIAYEQYF. The chain has TRBV29-1 and TRBJ2-7; D is uncertain. CDR3 length equals 13 residues. The V and J ends lost 4 bases and 2 bases respectively, with 12 bases between them. CDR1 is SQVTM and CDR2 is ANQGSEA in the germline V gene.

This clone was counted a single time. The chain couples TRBV6-1 to TRBJ2-7; unclear D gene. Trimming removed 3 bases from V and 4 bases from J, with 16 bases in between. Germline CDR1 MNHNS, CDR2 SASEGT. This CDR3 is built from 15 residues. In nucleotides, the CDR3 is TGTGCCAGCAGTGACGCGACCAGCGAGAGTTACGAGCAGTACTTC. Amino acid sequence: CASSDATSESYEQYF.

The chain joins TRBV5-4 to TRBJ1-6; the match to TRBD1 covers 8 bases. The CDR3 runs 13 residues. Germline values: CDR1 SGHNT, CDR2 YYREEE (reference sequence). Unmatched junction bases numbered 2, after V lost 2 bases and J lost 10 bases. CDR3 protein: CASSFGQGSPLHF. The CDR3 DNA is TGTGCCAGCAGCTTTGGACAGGGCTCACCCCTCCACTTT.

This chain links TRBV9 with TRBJ1-1; unclear D gene. In germline, CDR1 is SGDLS, CDR2 YYNGEE. CDR3 size: 14 residues. With 4 bases removed from V and 1 base from J, the gap between germline ends came to 11 bases. The CDR3: CASSPDLGNTEAFF. CDR3 DNA sequence: TGTGCCAGCAGCCCCGACCTGGGGAACACTGAAGCTTTCTTT.

This clone was found a few times. The chain couples TRBV7-8 to TRBJ1-5; D uncertain. The CDR3 loop spans 14 amino acids. V was cut by 4 bases and J by 8 bases, with 15 bases left in between. Germline assignment: CDR1 SGHVS and CDR2 FQNEAQ. For the CDR3, the DNA is TGTGCCAGCAGCTCTGGTCCCGGGGTAGAGCCCCAGCATTTT. Its translation: CASSSGPGVEPQHF. The full variable domain, with the rest looked up from reference TRBV7-8 and TRBJ1-5, is GAGVSQSPRYKVAKRGQDVALRCDPISGHVSLFWYQQALGQGPEFLTYFQNEAQLDKSGLPSDRFFAERPEGSVSTLKIQRTQQEDSAVYLCASSSGPGVEPQHFGDGTRLSIL.

As to this clone: It is likely a read error, because the conserved phenylalanine at the end of the CDR3 is missing. The rearrangement uses TRBV19 and TRBJ1-6; D gene uncertain. There are 13 residues in the CDR3. Germline lookup yields CDR1 LNHDA and CDR2 SQIVND (reference sequence). Trimming took 5 bases from V and 7 from J, leaving 9 bases between them. The CDR3 DNA is TGTGCCAGTAGTTTGTCGCAGAATTCACCCCTCCACCTT. It is translated as CASSLSQNSPLHL.

This chain connects TRBV6-1 to TRBJ1-5; D unresolved. The V and J ends lost 5 bases and 3 bases respectively, with 2 bases between them. The CDR3 is 11 amino acids. Germline V gene lookup returns CDR1 MNHNS and CDR2 SASEGT. The DNA for the CDR3 is TGTGCCAGCAGTCACAATCAGCCCCAGCATTTT. Translating it yields CASSHNQPQHF.

CDR3 nucleotides: TGTGCCAGCAGCCCGGGGGCGGGGGGGTGGAGATCGCGTTGGCGCGGCTACACCTTC. Translated, it gives CASSPGAGGWRSRWRGYTF. This rearrangement joins TRBV5-4 to TRBJ1-2; D might be TRBD1 (6 bases). The CDR3 spans 19 residues. V dropped 4 bases and J dropped 8 bases, with 33 bases sitting between them. Germline V gene sequence: CDR1 SGHNT, CDR2 YYREEE (reference sequence).

The chain has TRBV7-9 and TRBJ2-3; D call uncertain. There are 14 residues in the CDR3. The germline V gene encodes CDR1 SEHNR and CDR2 FQNEAQ (reference sequence). V gave up 6 bases and J gave up 6 bases, with 16 bases separating them. As DNA, the CDR3 is TGTGCCAGCAGACGAGACGCCCTTTACGATACGCAGTATTTT. Translation: CASRRDALYDTQYF. Full variable domain (missing parts from reference TRBV7-9 and TRBJ2-3): DTGVSQNPRHKITKRGQNVTFRCDPISEHNRLYWYRQTLGQGPEFLTYFQNEAQLEKSRLLSDRFSAERPKGSFSTLEIQRTEQGDSAMYLCASRRDALYDTQYFGPGTRLTVL.

The chain couples TRBV4-1 to TRBJ1-5; perhaps TRBD1 as D (6 bases). Germline assignment: CDR1 MGHRA and CDR2 YSYEKL. The CDR3 has 17 residues. Trimming stripped 1 base from V and 1 base from J, with 14 bases between. CDR3 residues: CASSQGGVGQSNQPQHF. Here the CDR3 DNA reads TGCGCCAGCAGCCAAGGGGGGGTCGGACAGAGCAATCAGCCCCAGCATTTT.

The J gene is TRBJ2-3, the V gene TRBV15, with 7 bases that match TRBD2. Germline V gene lookup returns CDR1 LNHNV and CDR2 YYDKDF (reference sequence). J lost 2 bases, V lost 4 bases, and 9 bases had no gene match. This CDR3 comprises 16 residues. The DNA for the CDR3 is TGTGCCACCAGCACGCTATCCCGGGGGGTCACAGATACGCAGTATTTT. This codes for CATSTLSRGVTDTQYF.

This clone appeared a single time. This chain uses TRBV10-3 with TRBJ2-5, with 11 bases that match TRBD2. Germline V gives CDR1 ENHRY, CDR2 SYGVKD. This CDR3 has 14 residues. V lost 6 bases to trimming and J lost 4 bases; unmatched junction nucleotides: 4. The CDR3 spells CAIRPGTSGETQYF. DNA for the CDR3: TGTGCCATCAGGCCCGGGACTAGCGGAGAGACCCAGTACTTC.

The rearrangement joins TRBV5-5 to TRBJ2-7; tentatively, D is TRBD2 (7 bases). V dropped 4 bases and J dropped 4 bases, with 15 bases sitting between them. Germline assignment: CDR1 SGHKS and CDR2 YYEKEE (reference sequence). The CDR3 is 14 amino acids. The CDR3: CASSLSGGAYEQYF. The DNA for the CDR3 is TGTGCCAGCAGCCTCAGTGGGGGGGCTTACGAGCAGTACTTC.